The clone carrying this TCR beta chain was recorded a few times. Its antigen remains unidentified. The CDR3 runs 13 residues. Germline assignment: CDR1 SEHNR and CDR2 FQNEAQ (reference sequence). Trimming cost V 5 bases and J 2 bases, with 9 bases left between them. The sample comes from a study of CD8+CD57+ T cells in acquired aplastic anemia. Looking at the study overall: DNA recovered from sorted CD4+ and CD8+ cells had a mean of about 3.5 ug. General study results and limits: In common between the patients and the controls were around 30 CD8+ CDR3 sequences.

All patients picked for sequencing had shown, by flow cytometry, an expansion of CD8+CD57+ cells. The enrolled patients all had severe acquired aplastic anemia. Genomic DNA, the template, was used for profiling of the TCR beta VDJ and CDR3. One entry per CDR3 protein, called by TCRdb with MiXCR from the reads. The sample lists roughly 80,000 distinct CDR3 sequences; roughly 72% were seen once. The sample consisted of sorted CD4+, CD8+, or CD8+CD57+ T cells (not recorded which) from PBMCs. The rearrangement uses TRBV7-9 and TRBJ1-1; perhaps TRBD1 as D (5 bases). The clonotype comes from a human donor with aplastic anemia. The CDR3 DNA is TGTGCCAGCAGCACGGACACTAACACTGAAGCTTTCTTT. It codes for CASSTDTNTEAFF.